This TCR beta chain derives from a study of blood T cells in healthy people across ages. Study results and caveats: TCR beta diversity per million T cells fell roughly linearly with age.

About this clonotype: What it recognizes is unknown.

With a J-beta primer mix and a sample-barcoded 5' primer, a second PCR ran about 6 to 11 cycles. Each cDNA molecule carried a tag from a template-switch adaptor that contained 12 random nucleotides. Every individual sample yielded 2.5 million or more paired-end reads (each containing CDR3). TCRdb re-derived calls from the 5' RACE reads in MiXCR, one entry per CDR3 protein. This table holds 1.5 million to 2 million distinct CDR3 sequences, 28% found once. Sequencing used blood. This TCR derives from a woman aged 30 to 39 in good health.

The CDR3 sequence is CASSSDPPSTGELFF. For the CDR3, the DNA is TGTGCCAGCAGTTCCGACCCGCCGTCCACCGGGGAGCTGTTTTTT. The chain combines TRBV12-3 or TRBV12-4 with TRBJ2-2; D is unresolved. CDR3 length: 15 amino acids. Trimming shortened V by 4 bases and J by 4 bases, and 13 bases separated the two germline ends.